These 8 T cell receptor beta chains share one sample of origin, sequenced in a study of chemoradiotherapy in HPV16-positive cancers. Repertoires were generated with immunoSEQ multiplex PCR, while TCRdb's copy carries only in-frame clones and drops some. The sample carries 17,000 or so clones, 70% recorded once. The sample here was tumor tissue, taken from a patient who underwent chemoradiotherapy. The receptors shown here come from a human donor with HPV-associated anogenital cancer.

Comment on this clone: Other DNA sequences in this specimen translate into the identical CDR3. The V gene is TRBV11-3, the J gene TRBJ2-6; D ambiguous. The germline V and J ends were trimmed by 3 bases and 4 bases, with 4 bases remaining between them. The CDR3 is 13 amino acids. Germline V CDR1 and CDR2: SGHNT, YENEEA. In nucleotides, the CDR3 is TGTGCCAGCAGCTTTAGCGGGGCCAACGTCCTGACTTTC. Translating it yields CASSFSGANVLTF.

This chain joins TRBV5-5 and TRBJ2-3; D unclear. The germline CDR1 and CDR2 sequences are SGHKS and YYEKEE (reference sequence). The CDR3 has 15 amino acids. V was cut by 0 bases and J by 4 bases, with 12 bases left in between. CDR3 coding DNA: TGTGCCAGCAGCTTGGTTGGCGCCGGGTCAGATACGCAGTATTTT. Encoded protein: CASSLVGAGSDTQYF.

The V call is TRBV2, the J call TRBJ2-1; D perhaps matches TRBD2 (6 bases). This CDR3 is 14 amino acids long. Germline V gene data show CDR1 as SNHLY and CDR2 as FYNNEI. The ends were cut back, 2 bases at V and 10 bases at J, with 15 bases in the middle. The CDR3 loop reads CASSERGLIGEQFF. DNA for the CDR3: TGTGCCAGCAGTGAAAGGGGACTCATAGGGGAGCAGTTCTTC.

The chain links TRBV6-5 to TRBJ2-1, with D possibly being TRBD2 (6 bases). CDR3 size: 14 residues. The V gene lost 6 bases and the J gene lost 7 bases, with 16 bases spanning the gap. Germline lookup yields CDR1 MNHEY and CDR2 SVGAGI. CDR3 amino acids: CASSPYSGLNEQFF. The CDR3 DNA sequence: TGTGCCAGCAGCCCGTATAGCGGTCTGAATGAGCAGTTCTTC.

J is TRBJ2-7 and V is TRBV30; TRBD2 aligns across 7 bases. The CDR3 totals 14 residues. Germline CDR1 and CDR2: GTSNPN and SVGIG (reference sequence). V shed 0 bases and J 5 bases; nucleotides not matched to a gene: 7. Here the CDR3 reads CAWSVGGSIHEQYF. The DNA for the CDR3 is TGTGCCTGGAGTGTCGGCGGGAGTATCCACGAGCAGTACTTC. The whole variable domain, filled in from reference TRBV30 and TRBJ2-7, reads SQTIHQWPATLVQPVGSPLSLECTVEGTSNPNLYWYRQAAGRGLQLLFYSVGIGQISSEVPQNLSASRPQDRQFILSSKKLLLSDSGFYLCAWSVGGSIHEQYFGPGTRLTVT.

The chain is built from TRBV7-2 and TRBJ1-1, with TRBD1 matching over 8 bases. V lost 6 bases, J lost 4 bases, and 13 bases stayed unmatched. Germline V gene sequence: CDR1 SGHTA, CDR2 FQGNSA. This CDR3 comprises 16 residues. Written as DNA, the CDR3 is TGTGCCAGCAGTACCGGACAGGGTAGGGTCAGCACTGAAGCTTTCTTT. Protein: CASSTGQGRVSTEAFF.

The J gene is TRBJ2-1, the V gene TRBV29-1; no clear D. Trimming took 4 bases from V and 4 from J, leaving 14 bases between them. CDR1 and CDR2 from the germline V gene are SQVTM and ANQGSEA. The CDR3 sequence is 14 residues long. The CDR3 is CSVAPSLTYNEQFF. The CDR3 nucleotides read TGCAGCGTTGCACCCAGTTTAACGTACAATGAGCAGTTCTTC.

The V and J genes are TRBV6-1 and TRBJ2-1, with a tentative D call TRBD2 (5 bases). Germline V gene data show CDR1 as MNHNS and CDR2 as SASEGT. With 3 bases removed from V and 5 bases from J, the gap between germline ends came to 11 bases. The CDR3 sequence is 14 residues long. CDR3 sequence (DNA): TGTGCCAGCAGTGAGCGGGTGGGGAACAATGAGCAGTTCTTC. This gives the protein CASSERVGNNEQFF.